Shown below are 29 T cell receptor beta chains from a single sample sequenced in a study of tumor-infiltrating lymphocytes in primary liver carcinoma. The study co-extracted DNA and RNA from about 19-30 mg of unsorted bulk tissue. Priming with a constant-region primer yielded TCR beta cDNA from 450 to 550 ng total RNA. Slightly modified ARM-PCR with three nested multiplex PCR rounds yielded TCR beta libraries. Primers for the first two PCR rounds were TRBV1-TRBV30 forward primers and a C-beta reverse primer (approximately 10 cycles per round). TCRdb itself ran the multiplex PCR reads through MiXCR, one entry per CDR3 protein. The table shows around 79,000 distinct CDR3 sequences, with 69% occurring only once. Sequences were obtained from tumor-adjacent normal liver tissue. These receptor sequences come from a man in his forties with primary liver carcinoma and hepatitis B virus infection.

In this sample, this clonotype turned up a few times. The rearrangement links TRBV25-1 to TRBJ2-7, with D perhaps being TRBD1 or TRBD2 (7 bases each). The CDR3 spans 14 residues. CDR1 and CDR2 from the germline V gene are MGHDK and SYGVNS. V dropped 3 bases and J dropped 7 bases, with 16 bases sitting between them. The CDR3 DNA follows: TGTGCCAGCAGTGAGACAGGGAGGGGGGGGGAGCAGTACTTC. Encoded protein: CASSETGRGGEQYF.

With regard to this clonotype: An end of the junction differs from the germline gene, which may be a read error. The CDR3 DNA follows: TGTGCTAGCAGTGGACGGGTGGATGTGGAGACCCAATACTTC. It specifies CASSGRVDVETQYF. The chain uses TRBV11-1 and TRBJ2-5, with D unresolved. The germline V gene encodes CDR1 SGHAT and CDR2 FQDESV (reference sequence). The CDR3 sequence is 14 residues long. The full variable domain, completed using reference TRBV11-1 and TRBJ2-5, is EAEVAQSPRYKITEKSQAVAFWCDPISGHATLYWYRQILGQGPELLVQFQDESVVDDSQLPKDRFSAERLKGVDSTLKIQPAELGDSAMYLCASSGRVDVETQYFGPGTRLLVL.

This clonotype was recorded at least ten times. The chain carries TRBV5-4 and TRBJ2-2; D tentatively fits TRBD1 or TRBD2 (5 bases each). Trimming cost V 2 bases and J 0 bases, with 14 bases left between them. The CDR3 sequence is 17 residues long. Germline V gives CDR1 SGHNT, CDR2 YYREEE (reference sequence). CDR3 DNA: TGTGCCAGCAGCTTCACCCCGGGACCTGCGAACACCGGGGAGCTGTTTTTT. Its protein is CASSFTPGPANTGELFF.

As concerns this clonotype: One end of the junction varies from germline; a read error may be responsible. V and J are TRBV4-1 and TRBJ2-1, with a weak D call TRBD1 (5 bases). The CDR3 runs to 15 residues. Germline lookup yields CDR1 MGHRA and CDR2 YSYEKL. The CDR3 region is CASSQGAPSYYELFF. CDR3 coding DNA: TGTGCCAGCAGCCAAGGGGCCCCTTCCTACTATGAGCTGTTCTTC.

As concerns this clonotype: This may come from a read error, since a much larger clone is one base off. The rearrangement links TRBV6-1 to TRBJ2-1; possibly TRBD2 for D (5 bases). The CDR3 consists of 13 residues. The germline V gene encodes CDR1 MNHNS and CDR2 SASEGT. The CDR3 nucleotides read TGTGCCAGCAGGATACACGGAGGCAATGGGCAGTTCTTC. It is translated as CASRIHGGNGQFF.

Worth noting for this clonotype: It may be a read error: a sequence one base away is much more abundant. This chain joins TRBV6-1 and TRBJ2-5; 10 bases agree with TRBD2. CDR1 and CDR2 from the germline V gene are MNHNS and SASEGT. The CDR3 runs 15 residues. The J segment lost 0 bases and the V segment lost 3 bases, leaving 1 base of the junction unmatched. The CDR3 DNA is TGTGCCAGCAGTGATCTAGCGGGGGACCAAGAGACCCAGTACTTC. Translated: CASSDLAGDQETQYF.

Only a few counts were recorded for this clonotype. A read error is possible here, since a much larger clone lies one base away. This chain links TRBV25-1 with TRBJ2-5; 7 bases match TRBD2. The CDR3 sequence is 17 residues long. Germline loops: CDR1 MGHDK, CDR2 SYGVNS. Unmatched junction bases numbered 10, after V lost 2 bases and J lost 1 base. The CDR3 DNA reads TGTGCCAGCAGTGAACCTAGCGGAACTCCAGGCCAAGAGACCCAGTACTTC. Residues: CASSEPSGTPGQETQYF.

V usage is TRBV29-1 and J usage is TRBJ2-2; 10 bases align to TRBD2. From germline, CDR1 is SQVTM and CDR2 ANQGSEA. The CDR3 extends over 15 amino acids. The CDR3, as DNA: TGCAGGGCTGGGACTAGCGCGGCGAACACCGGGGAGCTGTTTTTT. Protein product: CRAGTSAANTGELFF.

A word on this clonotype: The junction and the germline gene differ at one end; a read error may be behind it. The rearrangement links TRBV5-1 to TRBJ1-2; D not certain. Germline V gene lookup returns CDR1 SGHRS and CDR2 YFSETQ. The length of the CDR3 is 16 residues. This CDR3 is CASSLGLIGTTGGYIF. The CDR3 nucleotides read TGTGCCAGCAGCTTGGGTCTTATTGGAACAACTGGTGGCTACATCTTC.

The V and J genes are TRBV14 and TRBJ2-1; the D gene is possibly TRBD2 (5 bases). Germline V CDR1 and CDR2: SGHDN, FVKESK. The CDR3 totals 14 residues. The DNA for the CDR3 is TGTTCCAACAGCCCACTAGACGGGTACAATGAGCAGTTCTTC. This encodes CSNSPLDGYNEQFF.

For this clonotype: Germline and junction disagree at one end, which may indicate a read error. CDR3 sequence reads: CASSLYRLVSGQFF. The CDR3 DNA follows: TGTGCCAGTAGCTTATACAGGCTTGTTAGTGGGCAGTTCTTC. The chain is built from TRBV11-2 and TRBJ2-1; possibly TRBD1 for D (5 bases). The CDR3 totals 14 residues. CDR1 is SGHAT and CDR2 is FQNNGV in the germline V gene.

The chain carries TRBV5-1 and TRBJ2-1, with TRBD2 matching over 8 bases. The CDR3 totals 18 residues. Germline CDR1 SGHRS, CDR2 YFSETQ. J lost 7 bases, V lost 4 bases, and 19 bases had no gene match. CDR3 region: CASSPLGTSLRQRNEQFF. In DNA, the CDR3 is TGCGCCAGCAGCCCTTTAGGGACTAGTTTACGGCAGAGGAATGAGCAGTTCTTC.

Notes on this clonotype: A read error may produce the germline difference seen at one junction end. This chain joins TRBV12-3 or TRBV12-4 and TRBJ2-3, with 7 bases matching TRBD2. The CDR3 contains 15 residues. The CDR3 reads CASSLDLTSTDTLYF. The CDR3 nucleotides are TGTGCCAGCAGTTTAGACTTGACTAGCACAGATACGCTGTATTTT.

Worth noting for this clonotype: Its ends do not fully match the called genes, so a read error is possible. The rearrangement joins TRBV5-4 to TRBJ2-3; weak D call: TRBD2 (5 bases). The CDR3 extends over 13 amino acids. CDR1 is SGHNT and CDR2 is YYREEE in the germline V gene (reference sequence). DNA of the CDR3: TGCGCCAGCAGCTTGAGGGGCACAGATACGCAGTATTTT. The encoded protein is CASSLRGTDTQYF. Drawing the rest from reference TRBV5-4 and TRBJ2-3, the complete variable domain is ETGVTQSPTHLIKTRGQQVTLRCSSQSGHNTVSWYQQALGQGPQFIFQYYREEENGRGNFPPRFSGLQFPNYSSELNVNALELDDSALYLCASSLRGTDTQYFGPGTRLTVL.

This clonotype is classed as medium-sized. V usage is TRBV4-1 and J usage is TRBJ2-3, with D tentatively TRBD1 (6 bases). The V gene's germline CDR1 is MGHRA and CDR2 YSYEKL. This CDR3 has 16 residues. The V end lost 0 bases, the J end lost 4 bases, and 14 bases lay between the germline ends. The CDR3, as DNA: TGCGCCAGCAGCCAAGATTGGCAGGGGTGGGCAGATACGCAGTATTTT. It is translated as CASSQDWQGWADTQYF.

In regard to this clonotype: A read error may be the cause here, since a much bigger clone is one base away. The chain joins TRBV28 to TRBJ2-3; TRBD2 matches 7 bases. The CDR3 covers 18 residues. The germline V gene has CDR1 MDHEN and CDR2 SYDVKM. V was clipped by 6 bases and J by 7 bases; unmatched bases: 22. The CDR3 DNA sequence: TGTGCCAGCAGCACTGTTGTGTGTAGCGGGCCCGGCTCTTATACGCAGTATTTT. Protein sequence: CASSTVVCSGPGSYTQYF. Filled out from reference TRBV28 and TRBJ2-3, the complete variable domain reads DVKVTQSSRYLVKRTGEKVFLECVQDMDHENMFWYRQDPGLGLRLIYFSYDVKMKEKGDIPEGYSVSREKKERFSLILESASTNQTSMYLCASSTVVCSGPGSYTQYFGPGTRLTVL.

In its sample, this clonotype was seen many times. This sequence joins TRBV10-2 and TRBJ2-1; D possibly uses TRBD1 or TRBD2 (6 bases each). Germline V gene data show CDR1 as WSHSY and CDR2 as SAAADI. V lost 4 bases and J lost 11, with 18 bases in between. The CDR3 is made up of 14 amino acids. The CDR3 nucleotides are TGCGCCAGCAGTGTAGGAGGGGCAGGGGCCAAGCAGTTCTTC. It is translated as CASSVGGAGAKQFF.

Concerning this clonotype itself: One end of the junction fails to match germline, which may point to a read error. The rearrangement links TRBV5-4 to TRBJ2-1; 8 bases fit TRBD2. This CDR3 spans 16 amino acids. Germline-derived CDR1 and CDR2 are SGHNT and YYREEE (reference sequence). CDR3 sequence reads: CASSLIELAETNEQFF. The CDR3 DNA sequence: TGTGCCAGCAGCCTGATCGAACTAGCGGAGACCAATGAGCAGTTCTTT.

For this clonotype: The junction and the germline gene differ at one end; a read error may be behind it. The chain uses TRBV29-1 and TRBJ2-7; D may be TRBD1 (6 bases). In germline, CDR1 is SQVTM, CDR2 ANQGSEA. CDR3 length: 11 residues. The CDR3 region is CSVVGGHEQYF. The CDR3 nucleotides are TGCAGTGTTGTAGGGGGTCATGAGCAGTACTTC.

As concerns this clonotype: The junction departs from germline at one end; a sequencing error may be responsible. V gene TRBV28 combines with J gene TRBJ1-2; 7 bases agree with TRBD1. Germline V gives CDR1 MDHEN, CDR2 SYDVKM. The CDR3 spans 16 residues. CDR3 nucleotide sequence: TGTGCCAGCACCTCCCTAGGATCAGGGGGTGACTGTGGCTACACTTTC. It codes for CASTSLGSGGDCGYTF.

Relative to its sample, this clonotype is medium-sized. V gene TRBV11-3 combines with J gene TRBJ2-1; D might be TRBD2 (5 bases). Germline-derived CDR1 and CDR2 are SGHNT and YENEEA. The V end lost 4 bases, the J end lost 4 bases, and 8 bases lay between the germline ends. This CDR3 has 13 residues. CDR3 region: CASSSGSYNEQFF. CDR3 coding DNA: TGTGCCAGCAGCTCGGGATCTTACAATGAGCAGTTCTTC.

This clonotype was seen only once. At one boundary the junction diverges from the germline segment, which might be a read error. The chain is built from TRBV11-2 and TRBJ2-1, with D possibly TRBD2 on 5 matching bases. CDR1 is SGHAT, CDR2 FQNNGV, per germline. This CDR3 contains 17 residues. The CDR3 region is CGSSLDEVGAVYNEQFF. The CDR3 coding sequence is TGTGGCAGCAGCTTAGATGAGGTGGGAGCGGTGTACAATGAGCAGTTCTTC.

As regards this clonotype: A junction boundary mismatches the germline segment, possibly from a read error. The chain employs TRBV29-1 and TRBJ2-5, with D tentatively TRBD1 (6 bases). Germline CDR1 is SQVTM and CDR2 is ANQGSEA. The CDR3 is made up of 13 amino acids. The CDR3 nucleotides read TGCAGCGTTGGGCTGGGACAACAAGAGAGCCAGTACTTC. It translates to CSVGLGQQESQYF.

A word on this clonotype: This may come from a read error, since a much larger clone is one base off. The rearrangement links TRBV5-1 to TRBJ2-3; the D gene is possibly TRBD2 (6 bases). The CDR3 length is 16 residues. Germline lookup yields CDR1 SGHRS and CDR2 YFSETQ. The CDR3 protein is CVSSRVGEEATDTQYF. The CDR3 DNA reads TGCGTCAGCAGCCGGGTGGGGGAGGAGGCGACAGATACGCAGTATTTT.

On this clonotype itself: It is likely a read error, because the conserved phenylalanine at the end of the CDR3 is missing. J is TRBJ2-1 and V is TRBV7-8; D is unresolved. The CDR3 totals 16 residues. Germline V CDR1 and CDR2: SGHVS, FQNEAQ. Trimming stripped 7 bases from V and 6 bases from J, with 22 bases between. CDR3 bases: TGTGCCAGCAACTCTGACTTCGGCGGTACCTGCAATGAGCAGTTCCTC. It translates to CASNSDFGGTCNEQFL.

This clonotype was counted a few times. A junction end diverges from the germline sequence, so it may reflect a read error. The V and J genes are TRBV7-2 and TRBJ2-3; D is possibly TRBD2 (6 bases). Germline V lookup: CDR1 SGHTA, CDR2 FQGNSA. The CDR3 consists of 17 residues. The CDR3: CASSRQMMRGAADSQYF. DNA for the CDR3: TGTGCCAGCAGCAGACAAATGATGCGGGGCGCCGCAGATTCGCAGTATTTT.

With regard to this clonotype: The junction differs from germline at one of its ends, possibly a read error. The V call is TRBV6-6, the J call TRBJ2-1; 12 bases fit TRBD1. CDR3 length equals 16 residues. The germline V gene has CDR1 MNHNY and CDR2 SVGAGI (reference sequence). CDR3 region: CVSSRDRGPSYNEQFF. The CDR3 bases are TGTGTCAGCAGTAGGGACAGGGGGCCCAGCTACAATGAGCAGTTCTTC.

As concerns this clonotype: A read error may be the cause here, since a much bigger clone is one base away. This chain links TRBV12-3 or TRBV12-4 with TRBJ1-3; D remains unclear. This CDR3 comprises 13 residues. The CDR3 here is CASSPHSGNTVYF. DNA for the CDR3: TGTGCCAGCAGTCCCCACTCTGGAAACACCGTATATTTT.

Points on this clonotype: The CDR3 end shows no conserved phenylalanine or tryptophan, and so a read error is likely. The chain links TRBV4-3 to TRBJ2-7; TRBD1 agrees at 7 bases. The CDR3 extends over 15 amino acids. Per germline, CDR1 LGHNA and CDR2 YSLEER. The CDR3 loop is CASSPTLRGPYEQYL. CDR3 DNA: TGCGCCAGCAGCCCCACTTTGAGGGGGCCCTATGAGCAGTACCTC.